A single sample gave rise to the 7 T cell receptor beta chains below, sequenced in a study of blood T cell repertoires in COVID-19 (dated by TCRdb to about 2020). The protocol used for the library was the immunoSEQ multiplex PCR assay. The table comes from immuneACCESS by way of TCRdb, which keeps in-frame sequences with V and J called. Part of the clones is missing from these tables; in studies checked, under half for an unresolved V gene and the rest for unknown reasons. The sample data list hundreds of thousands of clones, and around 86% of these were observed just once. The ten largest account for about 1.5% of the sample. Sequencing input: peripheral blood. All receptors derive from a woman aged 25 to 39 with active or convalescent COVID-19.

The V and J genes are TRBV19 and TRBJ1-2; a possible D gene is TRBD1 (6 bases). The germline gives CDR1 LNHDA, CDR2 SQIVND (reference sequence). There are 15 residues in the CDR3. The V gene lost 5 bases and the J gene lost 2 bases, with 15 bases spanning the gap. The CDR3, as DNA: TGTGCCAGTAGTGCAGGGGTAGGTTGGAACTATGGCTACACCTTC. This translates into CASSAGVGWNYGYTF.

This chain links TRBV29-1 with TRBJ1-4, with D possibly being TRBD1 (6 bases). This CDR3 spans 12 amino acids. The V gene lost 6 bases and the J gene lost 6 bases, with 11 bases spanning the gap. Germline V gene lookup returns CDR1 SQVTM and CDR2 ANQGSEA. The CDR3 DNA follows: TGCAGCGTACAGGGAAGGGATGAAAAACTGTTTTTT. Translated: CSVQGRDEKLFF. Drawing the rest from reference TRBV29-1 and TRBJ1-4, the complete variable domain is SAVISQKPSRDICQRGTSLTIQCQVDSQVTMMFWYRQQPGQSLTLIATANQGSEATYESGFVIDKFPISRPNLTFSTLTVSNMSPEDSSIYLCSVQGRDEKLFFGSGTQLSVL.

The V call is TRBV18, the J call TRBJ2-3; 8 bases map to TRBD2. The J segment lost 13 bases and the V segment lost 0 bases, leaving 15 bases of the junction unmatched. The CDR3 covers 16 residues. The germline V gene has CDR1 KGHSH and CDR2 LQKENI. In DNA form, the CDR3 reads TGTGCCAGCTCACCACCAGACCCCACCGGGACTAGGTTTAAGTATTTT. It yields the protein CASSPPDPTGTRFKYF.

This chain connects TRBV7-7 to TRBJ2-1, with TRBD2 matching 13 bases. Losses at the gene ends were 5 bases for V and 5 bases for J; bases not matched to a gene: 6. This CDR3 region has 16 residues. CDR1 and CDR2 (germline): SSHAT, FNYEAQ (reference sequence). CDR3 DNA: TGTGCCAGCAGCCCAGGGACTAGCGGGAAGAACAATGAGCAGTTCTTC. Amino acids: CASSPGTSGKNNEQFF.

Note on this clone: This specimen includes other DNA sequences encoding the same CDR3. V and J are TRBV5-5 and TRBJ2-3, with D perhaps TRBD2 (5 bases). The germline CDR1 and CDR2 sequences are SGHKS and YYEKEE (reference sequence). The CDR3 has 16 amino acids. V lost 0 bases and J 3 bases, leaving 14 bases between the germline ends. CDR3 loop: CASSLGGRPGTDTQYF. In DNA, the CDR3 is TGTGCCAGCAGCTTGGGGGGTCGGCCGGGGACAGATACGCAGTATTTT.

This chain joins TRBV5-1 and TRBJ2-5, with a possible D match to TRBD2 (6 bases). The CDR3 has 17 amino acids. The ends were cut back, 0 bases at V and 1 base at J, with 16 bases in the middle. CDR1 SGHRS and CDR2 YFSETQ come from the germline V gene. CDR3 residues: CASSLVGGASPQETQYF. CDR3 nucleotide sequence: TGCGCCAGCAGCTTGGTGGGCGGGGCGAGTCCCCAAGAGACCCAGTACTTC.

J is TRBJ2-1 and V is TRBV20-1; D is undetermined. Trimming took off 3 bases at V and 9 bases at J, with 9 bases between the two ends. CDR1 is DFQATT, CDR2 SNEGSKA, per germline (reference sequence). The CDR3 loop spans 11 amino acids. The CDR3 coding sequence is TGCAGTGCTAGCCAGTCCTCTGAGCAGTTCTTC. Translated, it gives CSASQSSEQFF.